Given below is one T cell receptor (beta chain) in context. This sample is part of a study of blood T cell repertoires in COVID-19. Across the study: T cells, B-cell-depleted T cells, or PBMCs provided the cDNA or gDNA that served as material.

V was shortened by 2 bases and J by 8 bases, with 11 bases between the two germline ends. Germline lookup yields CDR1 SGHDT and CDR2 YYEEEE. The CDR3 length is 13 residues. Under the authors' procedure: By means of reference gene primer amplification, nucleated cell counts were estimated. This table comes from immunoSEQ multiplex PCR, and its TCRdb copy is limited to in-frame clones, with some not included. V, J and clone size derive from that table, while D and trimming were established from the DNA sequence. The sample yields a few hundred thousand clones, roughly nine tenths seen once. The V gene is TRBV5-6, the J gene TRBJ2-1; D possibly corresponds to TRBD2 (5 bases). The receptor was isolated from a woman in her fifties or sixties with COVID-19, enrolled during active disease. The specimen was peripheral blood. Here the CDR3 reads CASSFLRTDEQFF. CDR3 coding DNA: TGTGCCAGCAGCTTTCTCCGGACTGATGAGCAGTTCTTC.